Listed here is a single T cell receptor (beta chain). This sample is part of a study of shared clonotypes between healthy human individuals. Assay: immunoSEQ multiplex PCR; the TCRdb copy retains only in-frame clones and omits some. Seen here are hundreds of thousands of clones, roughly 97% observed once, and the top ten hold approximately 0.057%. The clonotype originates from a woman in her 30s in good health. Sequenced sample: naive CD4+ T cells sorted from blood. Subset meaning: CD45RA+ positively selected.

The CDR3 loop is CASSGSRGFGAFF. For the CDR3, the DNA is TGTGCCAGCAGCGGGAGCAGGGGGTTCGGAGCTTTCTTT. The chain joins TRBV5-4 to TRBJ1-1; 7 bases are a match to TRBD1. Unmatched junction bases numbered 10, after V lost 4 bases and J lost 10 bases. Germline V CDR1 and CDR2: SGHNT, YYREEE (reference sequence). CDR3 size: 13 residues.